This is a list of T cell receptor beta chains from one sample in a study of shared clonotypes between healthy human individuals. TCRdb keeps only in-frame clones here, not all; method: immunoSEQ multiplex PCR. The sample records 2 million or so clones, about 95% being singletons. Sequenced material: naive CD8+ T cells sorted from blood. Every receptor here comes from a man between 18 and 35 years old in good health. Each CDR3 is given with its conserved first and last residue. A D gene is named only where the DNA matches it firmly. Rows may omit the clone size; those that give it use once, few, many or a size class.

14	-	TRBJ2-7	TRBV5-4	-	TGTGCCAGCAGCTTGGTAGGCCAGACCTACGAGCAGTACTTC	CASSLVGQTYEQYF
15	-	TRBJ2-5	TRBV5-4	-	TGTGCCAGCAGCGCGGCCCTGACCGGGATGGAGACCCAGTACTTC	CASSAALTGMETQYF
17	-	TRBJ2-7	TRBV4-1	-	TGCGCCAGCAGCCAAGCTCCCCCGTTATTGAGCTCCTACGAGCAGTACTTC	CASSQAPPLLSSYEQYF
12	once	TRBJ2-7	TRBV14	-	TGTGCCAGCAGCCAACCCCCCTACGAGCAGTACTTC	CASSQPPYEQYF
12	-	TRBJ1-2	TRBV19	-	TGTGCCAGTATGGGGACACCCTATGGCTACACCTTC	CASMGTPYGYTF
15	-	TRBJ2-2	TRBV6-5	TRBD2	TGTGCCAGCAGTTACGAGCGGGAGTACCCCGGGGAGCTGTTTTTT	CASSYEREYPGELFF
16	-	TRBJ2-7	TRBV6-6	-	TGTGCCAGCAGTCCTACAGACTTAACAGGGAACTACGAGCAGTACTTC	CASSPTDLTGNYEQYF
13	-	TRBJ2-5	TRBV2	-	TGTGCCAGCAGTGAAGAGGTCTTTGAGGCCCAGTACTTC	CASSEEVFEAQYF
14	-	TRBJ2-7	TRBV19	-	TGTGCCAGTAGGCCGGGGGGCTGGGACTACGAGCAGTACTTC	CASRPGGWDYEQYF
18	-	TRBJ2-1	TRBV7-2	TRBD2	TGTGCCAGCAGCTCCGTCCAGACTAGCGGGGGGATATACAATGAGCAGTTCTTC	CASSSVQTSGGIYNEQFF
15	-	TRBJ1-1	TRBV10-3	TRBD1	TGTGCCACCCATGGGGGACAGGGAAGGGAAACTGAAGCTTTCTTT	CATHGGQGRETEAFF
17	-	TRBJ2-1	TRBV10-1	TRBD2	TGCGCCAGCAGTGATGGGGGTACGGGAGGGCCCTACAATGAGCAGTTCTTC	CASSDGGTGGPYNEQFF
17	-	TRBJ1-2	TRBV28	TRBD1	TGTGCCAGCAGTTCCCCCTACCGGACAGGGGTGGACTATGGCTACACCTTC	CASSSPYRTGVDYGYTF
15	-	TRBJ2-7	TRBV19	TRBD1	TGTGCCAGTAGTACTCGGGACAGCCGCTCCTACGAGCAGTACTTC	CASSTRDSRSYEQYF
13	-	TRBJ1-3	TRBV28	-	TGTGCCAGCAACGGCCGCTCTGGAAACACCATATATTTT	CASNGRSGNTIYF
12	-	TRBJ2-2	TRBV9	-	TGTGCCAGCAGCCTAAGGCCCGGGGAGCTGTTTTTT	CASSLRPGELFF
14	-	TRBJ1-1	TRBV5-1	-	TGCGCCAGCAGCCTGCTGGGGATCGTCACTGAAGCTTTCTTT	CASSLLGIVTEAFF
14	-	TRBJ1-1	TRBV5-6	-	TGTGCCAGCAGCCCCCAGGGATTGGACACTGAAGCTTTCTTT	CASSPQGLDTEAFF
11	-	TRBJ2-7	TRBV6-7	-	TGTGCCAGCAGGCCATCCTACGAGCAGTACTTC	CASRPSYEQYF
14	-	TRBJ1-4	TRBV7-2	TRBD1	TGTGCCAGCAGCTTGACAGGGACGAATGAAAAACTGTTTTTT	CASSLTGTNEKLFF
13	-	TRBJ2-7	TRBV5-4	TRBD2	TGTGCCAGCAGCTTGTGGACTAGCGCCGAGCAGTACTTC	CASSLWTSAEQYF
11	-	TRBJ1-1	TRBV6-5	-	TGTGCCAGCAGTGGGGGGACTGAAGCTTTCTTT	CASSGGTEAFF
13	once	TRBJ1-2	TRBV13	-	TGTGCCAGCAGCGCCGGGAAGAACTATGGCTACACCTTC	CASSAGKNYGYTF
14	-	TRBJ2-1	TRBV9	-	TGTGCCAGCAGCGTAGTAGGGGGACCGGAAGAGCAGTTCTTC	CASSVVGGPEEQFF
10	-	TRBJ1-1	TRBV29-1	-	TGCAGCGTCGGGGGATCTGAAGCTTTCTTT	CSVGGSEAFF
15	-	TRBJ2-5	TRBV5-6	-	TGTGCCAGCAGCTTGTGGGGAGGGGGCCCGGAGACCCAGTACTTC	CASSLWGGGPETQYF
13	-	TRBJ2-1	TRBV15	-	TGTGCCACCAGCAGAGATCTGGGGAATGAGCAGTTCTTC	CATSRDLGNEQFF
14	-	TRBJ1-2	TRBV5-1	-	TGCGCCAGCAGCCTGGGGGACGGTAACTATGGCTACACCTTC	CASSLGDGNYGYTF
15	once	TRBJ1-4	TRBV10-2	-	TGCGCCAGCAGTGAGCGTGACAGCTTTAATGAAAAACTGTTTTTT	CASSERDSFNEKLFF
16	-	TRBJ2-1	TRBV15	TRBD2	TGTGCCACCAGCACCCGGACTAGCGGACCCTACAATGAGCAGTTCTTC	CATSTRTSGPYNEQFF
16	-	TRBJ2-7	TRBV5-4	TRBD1	TGTGCCAGCAGCTCAGGTTTGGGACAGAGCTCCTACGAGCAGTACTTC	CASSSGLGQSSYEQYF
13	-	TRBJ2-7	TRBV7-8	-	TGTGCCAGCAGCTTTCCGGGACGGAACGAGCAGTACTTC	CASSFPGRNEQYF
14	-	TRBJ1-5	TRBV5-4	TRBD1	TGTGCCAGCAGCCAACAGGGGAGCGGTCAGCCCCAGCATTTT	CASSQQGSGQPQHF
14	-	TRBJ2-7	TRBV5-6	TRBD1	TGTGCCAGCAGCTTGGGACAGGGGACGGTCGAGCAGTACTTC	CASSLGQGTVEQYF
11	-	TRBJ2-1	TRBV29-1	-	TGCAGCGTTGGGGGCGGTGATGAGCAGTTCTTC	CSVGGGDEQFF
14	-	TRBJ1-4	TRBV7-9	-	TGTGCCAGCAGCTCCAGCTCAACTAATGAAAAACTGTTTTTT	CASSSSSTNEKLFF
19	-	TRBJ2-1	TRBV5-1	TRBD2	TGCGCCAGCAGCTTGGCCTACTCACTAGCGGGAGGGACCTACAATGAGCAGTTCTTC	CASSLAYSLAGGTYNEQFF
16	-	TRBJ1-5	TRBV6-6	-	TGTGCCAGCAGTTACTCGAACGCGGAAACAGGGCAGCCCCAGCATTTT	CASSYSNAETGQPQHF
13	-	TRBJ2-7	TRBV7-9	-	TGTGCCAGCAGCGCCGGAGGGTCTGCCGAGCAGTACTTC	CASSAGGSAEQYF
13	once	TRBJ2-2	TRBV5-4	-	TGTGCCAGCAGCTTGCGGAACACCGGGGAGCTGTTTTTT	CASSLRNTGELFF
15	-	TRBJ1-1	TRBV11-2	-	TGTGCCAGCAGCTTAGATCCAGGCTTCTACGCTGAAGCTTTCTTT	CASSLDPGFYAEAFF
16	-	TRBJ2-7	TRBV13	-	TGTGCCAGCAGCTTGGGAACGGGACTCCCAGAAGTGGGGCAGTACTTC	CASSLGTGLPEVGQYF